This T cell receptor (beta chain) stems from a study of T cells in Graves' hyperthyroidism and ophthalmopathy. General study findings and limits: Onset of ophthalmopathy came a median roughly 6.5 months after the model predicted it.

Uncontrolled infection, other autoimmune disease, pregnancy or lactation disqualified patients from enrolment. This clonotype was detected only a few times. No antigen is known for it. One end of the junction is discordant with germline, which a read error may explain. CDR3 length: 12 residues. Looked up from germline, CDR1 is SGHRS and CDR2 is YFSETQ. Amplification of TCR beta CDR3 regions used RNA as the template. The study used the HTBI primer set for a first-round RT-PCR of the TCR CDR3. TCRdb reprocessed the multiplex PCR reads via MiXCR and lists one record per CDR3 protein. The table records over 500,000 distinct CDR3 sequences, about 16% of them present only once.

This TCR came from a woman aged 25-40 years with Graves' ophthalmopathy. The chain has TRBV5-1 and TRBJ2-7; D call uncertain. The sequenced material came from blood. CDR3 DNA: TGTGCCAGCAGCGATGAGGAGTACGAGCAGTACTTC. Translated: CASSDEEYEQYF.